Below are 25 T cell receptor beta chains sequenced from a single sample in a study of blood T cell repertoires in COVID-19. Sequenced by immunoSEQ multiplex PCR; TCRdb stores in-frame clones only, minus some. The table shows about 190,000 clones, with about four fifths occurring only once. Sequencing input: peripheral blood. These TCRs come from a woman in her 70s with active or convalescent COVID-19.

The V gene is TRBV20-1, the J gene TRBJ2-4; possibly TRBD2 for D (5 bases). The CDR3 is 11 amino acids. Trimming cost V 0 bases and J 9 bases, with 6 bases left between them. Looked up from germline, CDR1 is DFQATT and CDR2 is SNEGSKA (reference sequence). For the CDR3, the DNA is TGCAGTGCTAGAGATCGGGGCATTCAGTACTTC. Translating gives CSARDRGIQYF.

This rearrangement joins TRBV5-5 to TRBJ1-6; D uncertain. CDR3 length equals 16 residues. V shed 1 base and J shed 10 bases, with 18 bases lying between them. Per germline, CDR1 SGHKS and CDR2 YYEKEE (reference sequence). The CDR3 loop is CASSLPSGGFGSPLHF. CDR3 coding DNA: TGTGCCAGCAGCTTGCCGAGTGGAGGGTTCGGGTCACCCCTCCACTTT. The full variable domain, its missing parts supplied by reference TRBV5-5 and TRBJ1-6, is DAGVTQSPTHLIKTRGQQVTLRCSPISGHKSVSWYQQVLGQGPQFIFQYYEKEERGRGNFPDRFSARQFPNYSSELNVNALLLGDSALYLCASSLPSGGFGSPLHFGNGTRLTVT.

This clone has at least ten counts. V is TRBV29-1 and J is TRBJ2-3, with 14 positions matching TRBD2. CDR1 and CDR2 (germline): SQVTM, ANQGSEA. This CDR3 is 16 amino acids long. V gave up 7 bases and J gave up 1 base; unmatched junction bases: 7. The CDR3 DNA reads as TGCAGCGCAGGGGGGACTAGCGGGAGTGGCACAGATACGCAGTATTTT. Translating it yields CSAGGTSGSGTDTQYF.

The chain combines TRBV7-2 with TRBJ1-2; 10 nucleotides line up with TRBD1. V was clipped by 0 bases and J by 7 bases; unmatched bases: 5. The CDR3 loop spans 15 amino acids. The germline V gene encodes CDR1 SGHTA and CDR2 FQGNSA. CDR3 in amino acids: CASSLALGQGGGYTF. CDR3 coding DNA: TGTGCCAGCAGCTTAGCACTTGGACAGGGGGGTGGCTACACCTTC.

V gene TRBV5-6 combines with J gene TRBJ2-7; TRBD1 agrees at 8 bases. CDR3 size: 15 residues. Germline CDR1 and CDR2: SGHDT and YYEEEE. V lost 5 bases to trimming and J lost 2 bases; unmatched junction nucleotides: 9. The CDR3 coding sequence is TGTGCCAGCAGACCTCTCCAGGGGGCCACCTACGAGCAGTACTTC. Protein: CASRPLQGATYEQYF.

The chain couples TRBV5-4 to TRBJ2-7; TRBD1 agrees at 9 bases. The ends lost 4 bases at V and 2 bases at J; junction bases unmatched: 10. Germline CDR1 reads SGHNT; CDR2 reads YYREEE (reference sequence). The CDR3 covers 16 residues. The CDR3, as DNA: TGTGCCAGCAGCAAAGATCCGGGACAGGGCCCCTACGAGCAGTACTTC. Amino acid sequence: CASSKDPGQGPYEQYF.

The CDR3 nucleotides read TGTGCCAGCAGCTTGAGTCGGGAGGGCCCCTACGAGCAGTACTTC. It encodes CASSLSREGPYEQYF. The genes are TRBV5-5 and TRBJ2-7; TRBD2 matches at 8 bases. Germline V gene sequence: CDR1 SGHKS, CDR2 YYEKEE (reference sequence). Germline trimming cut 1 base from V and 2 bases from J; bases unmatched to any gene: 5. CDR3 size: 15 residues.

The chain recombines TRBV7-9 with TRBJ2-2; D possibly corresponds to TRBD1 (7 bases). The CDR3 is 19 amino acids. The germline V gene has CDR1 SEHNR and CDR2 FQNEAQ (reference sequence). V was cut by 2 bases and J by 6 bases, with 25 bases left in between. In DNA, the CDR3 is TGTGCCAGCAGCTTACCCTCCGCAGGGGGGCTTGTTCGATCCGGGGAGCTGTTTTTT. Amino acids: CASSLPSAGGLVRSGELFF. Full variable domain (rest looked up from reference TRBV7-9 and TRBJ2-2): DTGVSQNPRHKITKRGQNVTFRCDPISEHNRLYWYRQTLGQGPEFLTYFQNEAQLEKSRLLSDRFSAERPKGSFSTLEIQRTEQGDSAMYLCASSLPSAGGLVRSGELFFGEGSRLTVL.

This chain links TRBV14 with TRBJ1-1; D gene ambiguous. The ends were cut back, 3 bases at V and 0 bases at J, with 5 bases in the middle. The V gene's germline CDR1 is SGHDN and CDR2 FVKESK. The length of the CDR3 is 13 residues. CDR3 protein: CASSHSVNTEAFF. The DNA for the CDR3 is TGTGCCAGCAGCCACTCTGTGAACACTGAAGCTTTCTTT.

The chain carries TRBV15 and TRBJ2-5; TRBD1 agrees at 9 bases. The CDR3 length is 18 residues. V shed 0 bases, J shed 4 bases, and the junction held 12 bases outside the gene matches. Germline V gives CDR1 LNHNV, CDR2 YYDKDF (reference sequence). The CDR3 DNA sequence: TGTGCCACCAGCAGAGAGTTATCCGGGACAGGGTTTCGAGAGACCCAGTACTTC. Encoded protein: CATSRELSGTGFRETQYF.

CDR3 region: CASSVRENTEAFF. The CDR3 region has the DNA TGTGCCAGCTCCGTCCGAGAGAACACTGAAGCTTTCTTT. The V and J genes are TRBV18 and TRBJ1-1; D unclear. The CDR3 totals 13 residues. Trimming took off 6 bases at V and 1 base at J, with 9 bases between the two ends. Per germline, CDR1 KGHSH and CDR2 LQKENI.

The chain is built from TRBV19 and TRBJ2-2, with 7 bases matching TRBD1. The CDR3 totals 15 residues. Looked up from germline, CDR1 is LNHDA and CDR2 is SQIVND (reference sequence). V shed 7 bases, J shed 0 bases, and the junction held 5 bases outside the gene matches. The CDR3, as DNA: TGTGCCAGTATCGGGGACAGTCCGAACACCGGGGAGCTGTTTTTT. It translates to CASIGDSPNTGELFF.

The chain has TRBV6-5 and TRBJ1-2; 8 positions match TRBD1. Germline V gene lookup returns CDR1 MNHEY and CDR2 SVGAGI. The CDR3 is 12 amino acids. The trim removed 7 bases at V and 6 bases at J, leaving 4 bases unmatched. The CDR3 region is CASTLDRDGYTF. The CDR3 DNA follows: TGTGCCAGCACCCTGGACAGGGATGGCTACACCTTC.

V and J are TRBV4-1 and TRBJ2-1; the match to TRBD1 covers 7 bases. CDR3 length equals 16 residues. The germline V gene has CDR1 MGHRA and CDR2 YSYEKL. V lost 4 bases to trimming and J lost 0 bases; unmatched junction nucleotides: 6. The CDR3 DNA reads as TGCGCCAGCAGCCTCGGACAGGTTCCCTCCTACAATGAGCAGTTCTTC. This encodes CASSLGQVPSYNEQFF.

This chain's CDR3 is CASSIRTGGITEAFF. DNA for the CDR3: TGTGCCAGCAGCATCCGGACAGGGGGAATCACTGAAGCTTTCTTT. The genes are TRBV9 and TRBJ1-1, with 10 nucleotides matching TRBD1. CDR3 size: 15 residues. Germline CDR1 SGDLS, CDR2 YYNGEE. Losses at the gene ends were 4 bases for V and 4 bases for J; bases not matched to a gene: 7.

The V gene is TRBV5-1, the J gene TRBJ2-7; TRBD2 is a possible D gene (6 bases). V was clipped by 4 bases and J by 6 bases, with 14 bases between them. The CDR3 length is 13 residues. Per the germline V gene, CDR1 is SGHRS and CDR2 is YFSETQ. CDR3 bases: TGCGCCAGCAGCCCCGGGAACGGGGGCGAGCAGTACTTC. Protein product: CASSPGNGGEQYF.

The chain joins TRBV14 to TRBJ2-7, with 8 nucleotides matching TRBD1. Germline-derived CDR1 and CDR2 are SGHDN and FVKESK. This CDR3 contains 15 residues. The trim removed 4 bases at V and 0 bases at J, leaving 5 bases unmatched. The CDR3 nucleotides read TGTGCCAGCAGCCGATGGACAGGGCACTCCTACGAGCAGTACTTC. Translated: CASSRWTGHSYEQYF.

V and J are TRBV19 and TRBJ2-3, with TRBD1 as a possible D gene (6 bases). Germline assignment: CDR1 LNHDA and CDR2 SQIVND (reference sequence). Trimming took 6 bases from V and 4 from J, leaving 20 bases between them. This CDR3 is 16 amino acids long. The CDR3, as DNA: TGTGCCAGTAGACCCAGGGGACACCCCAACGCAGATACGCAGTATTTT. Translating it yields CASRPRGHPNADTQYF.

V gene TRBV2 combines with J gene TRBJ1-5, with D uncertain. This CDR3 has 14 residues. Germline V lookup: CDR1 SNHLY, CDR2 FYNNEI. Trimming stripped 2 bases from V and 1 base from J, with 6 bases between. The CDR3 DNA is TGTGCCAGCAGTGAACGGGGAAGCAATCAGCCCCAGCATTTT. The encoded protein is CASSERGSNQPQHF.

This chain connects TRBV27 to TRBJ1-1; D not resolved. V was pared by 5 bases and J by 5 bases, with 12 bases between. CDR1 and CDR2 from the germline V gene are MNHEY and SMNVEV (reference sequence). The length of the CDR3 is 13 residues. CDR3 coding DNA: TGTGCCAGCAGTCCCCGGGTGGGTACTGAAGCTTTCTTT. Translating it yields CASSPRVGTEAFF.

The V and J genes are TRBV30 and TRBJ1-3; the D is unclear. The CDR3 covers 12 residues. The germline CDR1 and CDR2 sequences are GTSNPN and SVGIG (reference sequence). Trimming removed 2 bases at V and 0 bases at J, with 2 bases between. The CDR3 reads CAWSRSGNTIYF. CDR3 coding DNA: TGTGCCTGGAGTCGCTCTGGAAACACCATATATTTT.

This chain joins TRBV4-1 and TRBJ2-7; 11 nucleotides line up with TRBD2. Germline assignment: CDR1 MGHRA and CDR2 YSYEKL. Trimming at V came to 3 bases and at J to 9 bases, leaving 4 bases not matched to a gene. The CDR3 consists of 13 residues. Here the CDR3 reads CASSQLLAGGQYF. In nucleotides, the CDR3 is TGCGCCAGCAGCCAGTTGCTAGCGGGAGGGCAGTACTTC.

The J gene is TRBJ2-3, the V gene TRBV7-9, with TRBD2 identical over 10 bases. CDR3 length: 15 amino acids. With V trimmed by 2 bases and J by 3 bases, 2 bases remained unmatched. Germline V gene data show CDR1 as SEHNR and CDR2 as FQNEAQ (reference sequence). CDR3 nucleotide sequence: TGTGCCAGCAGCTTAACTAGCGGGACTACAGATACGCAGTATTTT. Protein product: CASSLTSGTTDTQYF.

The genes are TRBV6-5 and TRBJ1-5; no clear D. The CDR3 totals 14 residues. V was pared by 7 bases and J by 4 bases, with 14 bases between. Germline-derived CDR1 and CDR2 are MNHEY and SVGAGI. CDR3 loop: CASKDLGSNQPQHF. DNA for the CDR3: TGTGCCAGCAAGGATTTGGGCAGTAATCAGCCCCAGCATTTT.

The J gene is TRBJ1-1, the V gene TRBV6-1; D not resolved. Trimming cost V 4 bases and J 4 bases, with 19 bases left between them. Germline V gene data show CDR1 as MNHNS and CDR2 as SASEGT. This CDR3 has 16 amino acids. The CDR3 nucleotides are TGTGCCAGCAGTGGAGCGCTTCCCGGGTCGGGCACTGAAGCTTTCTTT. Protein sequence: CASSGALPGSGTEAFF.